This TCR beta chain was captured by sequencing in a study of CD8 T cells in Susac syndrome. With random hexamers, reverse transcription was performed on roughly 0.5 to 1 ug of RNA. Across 54 Vbeta and 13 Jbeta, TCR beta CDR3 was amplified with immunoSEQ multiplex PCR. Each CDR3 protein gets one entry after TCRdb re-called the immunoSEQ multiplex PCR reads with MiXCR. This sample has 250,000 to 300,000 distinct CDR3 sequences, with 89% found just once. Germline lookup yields CDR1 DFQATT and CDR2 SNEGSKA (reference sequence). Trimming took off 3 bases at V and 0 bases at J, with 12 bases between the two ends. The CDR3 extends over 15 amino acids. Sequencing of TCR beta was undertaken in CD8+ and CD4+ T cells derived from blood. The multiple sclerosis controls were treatment-naive patients, and their relapsing-remitting disease was stable or active. The CD8+ and CD4+ T cells were isolated magnetically using a negative isolation approach, whereas the TEMRA cells were enriched by FACS.

This chain links TRBV20-1 with TRBJ2-1; D is unclear. The sequence was obtained from a human donor with multiple sclerosis. The sample consisted of CD8+ T cells from PBMCs. The DNA of the CDR3 is TGCAGTGCTAGTAAGCGCACCAGCTCCTACAATGAGCAGTTCTTC. It specifies CSASKRTSSYNEQFF.